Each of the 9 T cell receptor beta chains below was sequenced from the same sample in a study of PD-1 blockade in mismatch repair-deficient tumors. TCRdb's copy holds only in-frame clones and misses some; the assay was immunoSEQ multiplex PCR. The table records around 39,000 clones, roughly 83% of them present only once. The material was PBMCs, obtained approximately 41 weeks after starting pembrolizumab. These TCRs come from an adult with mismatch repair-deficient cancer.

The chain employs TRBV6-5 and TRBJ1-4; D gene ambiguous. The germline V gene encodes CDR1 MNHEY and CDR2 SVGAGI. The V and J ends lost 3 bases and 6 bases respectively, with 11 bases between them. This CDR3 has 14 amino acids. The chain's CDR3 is CASSYGGIYEKLFF. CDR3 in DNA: TGTGCCAGCAGTTATGGAGGCATCTATGAAAAACTGTTTTTT.

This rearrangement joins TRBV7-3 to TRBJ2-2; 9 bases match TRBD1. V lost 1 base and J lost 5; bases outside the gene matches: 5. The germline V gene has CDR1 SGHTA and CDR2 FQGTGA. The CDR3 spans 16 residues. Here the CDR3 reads CASSLRRTGVTGELFF. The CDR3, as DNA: TGTGCCAGCAGCTTAAGACGGACAGGGGTAACCGGGGAGCTGTTTTTT.

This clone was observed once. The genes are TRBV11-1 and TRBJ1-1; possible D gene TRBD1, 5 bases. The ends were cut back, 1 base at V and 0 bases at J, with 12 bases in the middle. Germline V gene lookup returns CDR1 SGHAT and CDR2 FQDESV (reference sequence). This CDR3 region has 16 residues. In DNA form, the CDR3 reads TGTGCCAGCAGCTTAGTGCAGGGCCAGCTGAACACTGAAGCTTTCTTT. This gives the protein CASSLVQGQLNTEAFF.

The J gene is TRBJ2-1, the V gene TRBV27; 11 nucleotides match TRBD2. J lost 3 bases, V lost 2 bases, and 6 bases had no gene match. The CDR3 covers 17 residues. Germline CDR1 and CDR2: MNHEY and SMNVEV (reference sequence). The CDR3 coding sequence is TGTGCCAGCAGTTTAGCCGACGGACTAGCGGGCTACAATGAGCAGTTCTTC. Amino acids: CASSLADGLAGYNEQFF.

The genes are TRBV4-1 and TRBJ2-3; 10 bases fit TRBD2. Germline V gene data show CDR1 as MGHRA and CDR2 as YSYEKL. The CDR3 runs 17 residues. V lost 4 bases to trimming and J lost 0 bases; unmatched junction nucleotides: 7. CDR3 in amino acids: CASSPRASGSSTDTQYF. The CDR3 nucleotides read TGCGCCAGCAGCCCGAGGGCTAGCGGGAGTAGCACAGATACGCAGTATTTT.

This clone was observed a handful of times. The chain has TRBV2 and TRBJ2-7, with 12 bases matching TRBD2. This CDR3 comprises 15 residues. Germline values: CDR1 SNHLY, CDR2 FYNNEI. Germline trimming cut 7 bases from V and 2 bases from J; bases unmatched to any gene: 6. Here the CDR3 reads CASIILAGGTYEQYF. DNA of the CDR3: TGTGCCAGCATCATACTAGCGGGAGGCACCTACGAGCAGTACTTC.

CDR3 sequence: CASSTTGTNTGELFF. The CDR3 nucleotides are TGTGCCAGCAGCACAACCGGGACGAACACCGGGGAGCTGTTTTTT. The chain joins TRBV11-2 to TRBJ2-2, with a tentative D call TRBD2 (5 bases). V lost 5 bases, J lost 0 bases, and 10 bases lay in between. Germline CDR1 is SGHAT and CDR2 is FQNNGV. The CDR3 totals 15 residues.

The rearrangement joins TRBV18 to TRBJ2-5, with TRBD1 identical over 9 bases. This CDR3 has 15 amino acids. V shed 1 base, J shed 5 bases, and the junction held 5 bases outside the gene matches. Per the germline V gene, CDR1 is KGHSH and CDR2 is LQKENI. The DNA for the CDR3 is TGTGCCAGCTCACCACTGGACAGGGGTATGGAGACCCAGTACTTC. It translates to CASSPLDRGMETQYF.

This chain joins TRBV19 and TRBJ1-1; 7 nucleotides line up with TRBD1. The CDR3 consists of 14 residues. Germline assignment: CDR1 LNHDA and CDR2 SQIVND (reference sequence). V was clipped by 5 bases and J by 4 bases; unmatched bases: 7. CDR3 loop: CASSLTGVPTEAFF. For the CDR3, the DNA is TGTGCCAGTAGTCTTACAGGGGTACCCACTGAAGCTTTCTTT.